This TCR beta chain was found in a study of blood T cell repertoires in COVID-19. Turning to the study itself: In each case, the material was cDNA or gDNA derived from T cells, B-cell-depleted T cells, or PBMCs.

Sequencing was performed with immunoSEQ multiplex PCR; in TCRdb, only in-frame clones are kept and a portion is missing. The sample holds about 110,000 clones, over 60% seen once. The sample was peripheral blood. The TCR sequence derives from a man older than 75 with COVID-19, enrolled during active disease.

CDR3 sequence (DNA): TGTGCCAGCAGCTTAGTCACCGGGAGGGAGGGAAAGACCCAGTACTTC. This gives the protein CASSLVTGREGKTQYF. The gene calls are TRBV7-8 and TRBJ2-5; 8 bases are a match to TRBD2. J lost 6 bases, V lost 1 base, and 10 bases had no gene match. CDR3 size: 16 residues. Germline values: CDR1 SGHVS, CDR2 FQNEAQ.